The clone carrying this T cell receptor (beta chain) appeared once. Its antigen is not known. This entry comes from a study of T cell repertoires in cytomegalovirus infection. Study summary: Recently identified HLA-C-restricted and well-studied HLA-B-restricted CMV epitopes were used. Carrying CMV and the relevant HLA type showed in public TCR beta signatures. Study conclusions and caveats: Individuals carrying CMV plus the relevant HLA were identified by cumulative frequency of public TCR beta families. It was HLA-C-restricted CMV-specific TCR beta clonotypes that dominated the response ex vivo.

MiXCR, run by TCRdb on the reads, gives a single entry per CDR3 protein. The sample records about a million distinct CDR3 sequences, 25% to 40% being singletons. Trimming took 5 bases from V and 5 from J, leaving 11 bases between them. The CDR3 covers 13 residues. From germline, CDR1 is PRHDT and CDR2 FYEKMQ (reference sequence). The clonotype originates from a human donor in good health (CMV status not recorded). Some clones in this sample may be carry-over from other donors' samples. The chain employs TRBV13 and TRBJ2-3; D not certain. Specimen: cultured CD8+ T cells from PBMCs, collected from culture after CMV antigen stimulation. The chain's CDR3 is CASSQTPLDTQYF. CDR3 bases: TGTGCCAGCAGCCAGACTCCCCTAGATACGCAGTATTTT.